This TCR beta chain was found in a study of blood T cell repertoires in COVID-19. On the study more broadly: Sources were T cells, B-cell-depleted T cells, or PBMCs; the material itself was cDNA or gDNA.

Here immunoSEQ multiplex PCR was the method, and the copy in TCRdb shows in-frame clones only, minus some. The sample has 150,000 to 180,000 clones; nearly 80% are singletons. As for this clone: Other DNA sequences within the sample encode an identical CDR3.

The CDR3 is 13 amino acids. From germline, CDR1 is SQVTM and CDR2 ANQGSEA. J gave up 8 bases and V 6 bases, and 6 bases lay outside the gene matches. This chain links TRBV29-1 with TRBJ1-4, with 10 bases aligning to TRBD1. The sample taken for sequencing was peripheral blood. The receptor was isolated from a man older than 75 with acute or convalescent COVID-19. This CDR3 is CSVRQGAGEKLFF. The CDR3 region has the DNA TGCAGCGTAAGACAGGGGGCTGGAGAAAAACTGTTTTTT.